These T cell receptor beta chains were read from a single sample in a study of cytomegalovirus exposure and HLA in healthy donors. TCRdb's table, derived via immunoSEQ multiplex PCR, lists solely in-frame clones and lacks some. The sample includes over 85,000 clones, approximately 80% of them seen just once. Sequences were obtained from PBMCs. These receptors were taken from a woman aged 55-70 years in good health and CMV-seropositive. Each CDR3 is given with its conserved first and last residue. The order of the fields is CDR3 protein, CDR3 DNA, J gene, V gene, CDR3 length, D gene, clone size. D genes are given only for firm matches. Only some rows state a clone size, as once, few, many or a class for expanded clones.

CDR3 protein: CASSSPGGASGNTIYF
CDR3 DNA: TGTGCCAGCAGTTCTCCCGGGGGGGCTAGTGGAAACACCATATATTTT
J gene: TRBJ1-3
V gene: TRBV28
CDR3 length: 16
D gene: NA
clone size: NA

CDR3 protein: CASSASGTIGTDTQYF
CDR3 DNA: TGCGCCAGCAGCGCCTCCGGGACAATCGGGACAGATACGCAGTATTTT
J gene: TRBJ2-3
V gene: TRBV5-1
CDR3 length: 16
D gene: NA
clone size: NA

CDR3 protein: CASNIPQGAYYEQYF
CDR3 DNA: TGTGCCAGCAATATACCACAGGGGGCCTACTACGAGCAGTACTTC
J gene: TRBJ2-7
V gene: TRBV28
CDR3 length: 15
D gene: TRBD1
clone size: NA

CDR3 protein: CASGEGGSPDTQYF
CDR3 DNA: TGTGCCAGCGGAGAAGGCGGGAGCCCAGATACGCAGTATTTT
J gene: TRBJ2-3
V gene: TRBV28
CDR3 length: 14
D gene: TRBD2
clone size: NA

CDR3 protein: CASSSTSGDAFTGELFF
CDR3 DNA: TGTGCCAGCAGCTCAACTAGCGGGGACGCCTTCACCGGGGAGCTGTTTTTT
J gene: TRBJ2-2
V gene: TRBV7-3
CDR3 length: 17
D gene: TRBD2
clone size: NA

CDR3 protein: CASGLSLRAANEKLFF
CDR3 DNA: TGCGCCAGCGGGCTTTCGTTGCGAGCGGCTAATGAAAAACTGTTTTTT
J gene: TRBJ1-4
V gene: TRBV4-1
CDR3 length: 16
D gene: NA
clone size: NA

CDR3 protein: CASSVSISGRPNEQFF
CDR3 DNA: TGTGCCAGCAGCGTATCGATTAGCGGGAGGCCCAATGAGCAGTTCTTC
J gene: TRBJ2-1
V gene: TRBV9
CDR3 length: 16
D gene: TRBD2
clone size: NA

CDR3 protein: CASSQKWTSGRNYEQYF
CDR3 DNA: TGTGCCAGCAGCCAGAAATGGACTAGCGGGAGGAACTACGAGCAGTACTTC
J gene: TRBJ2-7
V gene: TRBV4-2
CDR3 length: 17
D gene: TRBD2
clone size: NA

CDR3 protein: CASSLDGTVNSYEQYF
CDR3 DNA: TGTGCCAGCAGCTTAGATGGGACAGTCAACTCCTACGAGCAGTACTTC
J gene: TRBJ2-7
V gene: TRBV7-2
CDR3 length: 16
D gene: TRBD1
clone size: NA

CDR3 protein: CASSLVTASYEQYF
CDR3 DNA: TGCGCCAGCAGCTTGGTAACAGCTTCCTACGAGCAGTACTTC
J gene: TRBJ2-7
V gene: TRBV5-1
CDR3 length: 14
D gene: NA
clone size: NA

CDR3 protein: CASSQRSTDTQYF
CDR3 DNA: TGTGCCAGCAGTCAGCGGAGCACAGATACGCAGTATTTT
J gene: TRBJ2-3
V gene: TRBV27
CDR3 length: 13
D gene: NA
clone size: once

CDR3 protein: CASSLSPNGNTEAFF
CDR3 DNA: TGTGCCAGCAGTTTATCCCCCAACGGGAACACTGAAGCTTTCTTT
J gene: TRBJ1-1
V gene: TRBV27
CDR3 length: 15
D gene: NA
clone size: NA

CDR3 protein: CASSFGLAVSYEQYF
CDR3 DNA: TGTGCCAGCAGTTTCGGGCTAGCGGTATCCTACGAGCAGTACTTC
J gene: TRBJ2-7
V gene: TRBV28
CDR3 length: 15
D gene: TRBD2
clone size: few

CDR3 protein: CATSRWTGGSGNTIYF
CDR3 DNA: TGTGCCACCAGCCGATGGACAGGGGGCTCTGGAAACACCATATATTTT
J gene: TRBJ1-3
V gene: TRBV15
CDR3 length: 16
D gene: TRBD1
clone size: NA